The T cell receptor (beta chain) described here comes from a study of blood T cell repertoires in COVID-19. Study-level information: Material from acute and convalescent COVID-19 was sourced from the United States, Italy and Spain. PBMCs, B-cell-depleted T cells, or T cells provided the cDNA or gDNA that made up the material.

Germline CDR1 reads SGHRS; CDR2 reads YFSETQ. The CDR3 covers 17 residues. Trimming cost V 0 bases and J 8 bases, with 18 bases left between them. Per the original data handling: Estimated nucleated cell counts came from reference gene primer amplification. Generated by immunoSEQ multiplex PCR, the TCRdb table keeps only in-frame clones and is missing some. V, J and clone size were drawn from that table, and D and trimming were deduced from the DNA. This sample has around 140,000 clones, with about four fifths found just once. This clone was found a few times. This clonotype was sampled from a human donor in a cohort sampled during active COVID-19. Sample: peripheral blood. The chain joins TRBV5-1 to TRBJ1-6; D possibly corresponds to TRBD1 (5 bases). The CDR3 spells CASSLAVGQPQDSPLHF. CDR3 nucleotide sequence: TGCGCCAGCAGCTTGGCCGTTGGACAACCGCAAGATTCACCCCTCCACTTT.